Shown below are 32 T cell receptor beta chains from a single sample sequenced in a study of PD-L1 blockade in urothelial cancer. Sequencing used immunoSEQ multiplex PCR; TCRdb keeps in-frame clones, though not all of them. The table records some 120,000 clones, about 89% of them present only once. Time point denoted: peripheral blood 6 weeks after treatment start. Sequencing used PBMCs, obtained around atezolizumab (anti-PD-L1) treatment. The receptor source for this set is a man aged 55 to 69 with urothelial cancer.

Written as DNA, the CDR3 is TGTGCCAGCAGTGTCCGGTACCAAGAGACCCAGTACTTC. Translated: CASSVRYQETQYF. This sequence joins TRBV27 and TRBJ2-5; no clear D. Deletions cut 5 bases from V and 0 bases from J, with 7 bases between. Germline V gene lookup returns CDR1 MNHEY and CDR2 SMNVEV (reference sequence). CDR3 length equals 13 residues.

The chain recombines TRBV18 with TRBJ2-7; weak D call: TRBD1 (5 bases). The germline V and J ends were trimmed by 0 bases and 7 bases, with 13 bases remaining between them. Germline V gene lookup returns CDR1 KGHSH and CDR2 LQKENI. CDR3 size: 14 residues. Written as DNA, the CDR3 is TGTGCCAGCTCACCACCGGGCAGGGTAGGGGAGCAGTACTTC. Amino acid sequence: CASSPPGRVGEQYF.

The chain uses TRBV5-4 and TRBJ2-2, with D possibly matching TRBD2 (5 bases). The germline V gene has CDR1 SGHNT and CDR2 YYREEE (reference sequence). Trimming removed 4 bases at V and 5 bases at J, with 12 bases between. The CDR3 length is 14 residues. CDR3 DNA: TGTGCCAGCAGCAAGAGCGGTTTTACCGGGGAGCTGTTTTTT. Protein sequence: CASSKSGFTGELFF.

The V call is TRBV7-8, the J call TRBJ2-7; 13 bases are shared with TRBD2. With V trimmed by 4 bases and J by 5 bases, 5 bases remained unmatched. The CDR3 runs to 15 residues. Per germline, CDR1 SGHVS and CDR2 FQNEAQ. The CDR3 loop reads CASSSWTSGSDEQYF. CDR3 DNA sequence: TGTGCCAGCAGCTCCTGGACTAGCGGGAGTGACGAGCAGTACTTC.

To note about this clone: One end of the junction fails to match germline, which may point to a read error. Other DNA sequences in the sample encode the same CDR3. The chain joins TRBV10-2 to TRBJ2-7, with 9 bases fitting TRBD1. CDR3 length: 14 residues. Germline CDR1 and CDR2: WSHSY and SAAADI. The CDR3 DNA reads TGCGCCAGCAGACCGGGACAGGGCTTATACGAGCAATACTTC. Translation: CASRPGQGLYEQYF.

The chain recombines TRBV25-1 with TRBJ1-1; maybe TRBD1 (5 bases). Trimming took off 7 bases at V and 5 bases at J, with 20 bases between the two ends. This CDR3 is 15 amino acids long. Germline V CDR1 and CDR2: MGHDK, SYGVNS. CDR3 nucleotide sequence: TGTGCCAGCAAGCCCCGGGGGGGTGTGGGGACTGAAGCTTTCTTT. Its protein is CASKPRGGVGTEAFF.

The chain has TRBV4-2 and TRBJ2-7; D is possibly TRBD1 (6 bases). Trimming shortened V by 0 bases and J by 2 bases, and 14 bases separated the two germline ends. This CDR3 contains 16 residues. Germline V lookup: CDR1 LGHNA, CDR2 YNFKEQ. The CDR3 here is CASSQDAAGDTYEQYF. In DNA, the CDR3 is TGTGCCAGCAGCCAAGATGCGGCAGGGGATACCTACGAGCAGTACTTC.

The genes are TRBV10-3 and TRBJ2-7; the D gene is possibly TRBD1 (6 bases). The germline CDR1 and CDR2 sequences are ENHRY and SYGVKD. This CDR3 has 13 amino acids. Deletions cut 6 bases from V and 2 bases from J, with 11 bases between. The CDR3 bases are TGTGCCATCAGCTTAGACAGGCCCTACGAGCAGTACTTC. Translated: CAISLDRPYEQYF.

The rearrangement uses TRBV2 and TRBJ2-7; 7 positions agree with TRBD1. Germline V gene sequence: CDR1 SNHLY, CDR2 FYNNEI. The junction had 6 bases not matched to a gene; V was cut back by 6 bases and J by 7 bases. The CDR3 covers 12 residues. In DNA form, the CDR3 reads TGTGCCAGCAGAGAGGGGGCGCGGGAGCAGTACTTC. Its translation is CASREGAREQYF. Using reference TRBV2 and TRBJ2-7 for the parts outside the CDR3, the full variable domain is EPEVTQTPSHQVTQMGQEVILRCVPISNHLYFYWYRQILGQKVEFLVSFYNNEISEKSEIFDDQFSVERPDGSNFTLKIRSTKLEDSAMYFCASREGAREQYFGPGTRLTVT.

The chain employs TRBV2 and TRBJ1-5, with 12 bases that match TRBD1. Unmatched junction bases numbered 6, after V lost 6 bases and J lost 6 bases. The CDR3 is 15 residues long. Germline-derived CDR1 and CDR2 are SNHLY and FYNNEI. The DNA of the CDR3 is TGTGCCAGCAGAGCCGGGACAGGGGGCGGTCAGCCCCAGCATTTT. Translation gives CASRAGTGGGQPQHF.

This chain uses TRBV28 with TRBJ2-1; weak D call: TRBD1 (6 bases). CDR1 and CDR2 from the germline V gene are MDHEN and SYDVKM. The CDR3 is 15 residues long. V lost 5 bases and J lost 0, with 11 bases in between. CDR3 protein: CASSPRDNSYNEQFF. CDR3 DNA: TGTGCCAGCAGTCCCCGGGACAACTCCTACAATGAGCAGTTCTTC.

This rearrangement joins TRBV5-1 to TRBJ1-2; 9 nucleotides align to TRBD1. The CDR3 covers 16 residues. With 7 bases clipped from V and 8 bases from J, the junction kept 18 bases outside the gene matches. Germline assignment: CDR1 SGHRS and CDR2 YFSETQ. The CDR3 nucleotides are TGCGCCAGCTCATCACCCGCCGGGACAGGGATCGAGGGCTACACCTTC. Amino acids: CASSSPAGTGIEGYTF.

V and J are TRBV9 and TRBJ2-7; TRBD1 is a possible D gene (7 bases). The CDR3 has 14 residues. V was pared by 0 bases and J by 6 bases, with 13 bases between. Germline CDR1 reads SGDLS; CDR2 reads YYNGEE. The CDR3 region is CASSVVQGGGEQYF. In DNA form, the CDR3 reads TGTGCCAGCAGCGTAGTTCAGGGGGGTGGCGAGCAGTACTTC.

The V call is TRBV5-4, the J call TRBJ2-3, with no clear D. Germline loops: CDR1 SGHNT, CDR2 YYREEE (reference sequence). V lost 0 bases and J lost 1, with 9 bases in between. CDR3 size: 15 residues. The CDR3 DNA sequence: TGTGCCAGCAGCTTGGGTCAGAAAGGCACAGATACGCAGTATTTT. It specifies CASSLGQKGTDTQYF.

In this sample, this clone turned up once. The chain is built from TRBV2 and TRBJ1-2; D may be TRBD1 (5 bases). There are 12 residues in the CDR3. Trimming shortened V by 8 bases and J by 8 bases, and 15 bases separated the two germline ends. Germline V gene lookup returns CDR1 SNHLY and CDR2 FYNNEI. This CDR3 is CASVTQRGGYTF. DNA for the CDR3: TGTGCCAGCGTCACCCAACGGGGGGGCTACACCTTC.

J is TRBJ1-5 and V is TRBV23-1; 7 nucleotides match TRBD1. TRBV23-1 has ORF status, its function being uncertain. The CDR3 loop spans 15 amino acids. The V gene end was trimmed by 6 bases and the J gene end by 1 base; junction bases not matched to a gene: 6. The CDR3 nucleotides are TGCGCCAGCAGCAAAATGGACAGGAGCAATCAGCCCCAGCATTTT. Translated, it gives CASSKMDRSNQPQHF.

This chain joins TRBV11-2 and TRBJ2-6; TRBD1 agrees at 8 bases. The V gene end was trimmed by 5 bases and the J gene end by 3 bases; junction bases not matched to a gene: 3. Germline CDR1 reads SGHAT; CDR2 reads FQNNGV. The CDR3 has 15 residues. The CDR3 protein is CASSRQGFGANVLTF. The CDR3 DNA sequence: TGTGCCAGCAGCCGACAGGGGTTTGGGGCCAACGTCCTGACTTTC. Full variable domain (remainder filled in from reference TRBV11-2 and TRBJ2-6): EAGVAQSPRYKIIEKRQSVAFWCNPISGHATLYWYQQILGQGPKLLIQFQNNGVVDDSQLPKDRFSAERLKGVDSTLKIQPAKLEDSAVYLCASSRQGFGANVLTFGAGSRLTVL.

This clone has only one observation. Other nucleotide sequences in the sample specify the same CDR3. CDR3 sequence (DNA): TGTGCCAGCAGTCAGAGCGGGAGCTCCTACAATGAGCAGTTCTTC. Translated, it gives CASSQSGSSYNEQFF. V usage is TRBV7-9 and J usage is TRBJ2-1; 8 nucleotides align to TRBD2. Germline CDR1 reads SEHNR; CDR2 reads FQNEAQ (reference sequence). The V and J ends lost 6 bases and 0 bases, in that order; junction bases with no gene match: 4. The CDR3 has 15 residues. The whole variable domain, remainder taken from reference TRBV7-9 and TRBJ2-1, is DTGVSQNPRHKITKRGQNVTFRCDPISEHNRLYWYRQTLGQGPEFLTYFQNEAQLEKSRLLSDRFSAERPKGSFSTLEIQRTEQGDSAMYLCASSQSGSSYNEQFFGPGTRLTVL.

The table lists this clone with a count of one. The rearrangement joins TRBV20-1 to TRBJ2-5; D is unresolved. With 0 bases removed from V and 4 bases from J, the gap between germline ends came to 3 bases. The CDR3 loop spans 11 amino acids. The germline CDR1 and CDR2 sequences are DFQATT and SNEGSKA (reference sequence). For the CDR3, the DNA is TGCAGTGCTAGAGAGAGAGAGACCCAGTACTTC. It yields the protein CSARERETQYF.

The chain employs TRBV5-1 and TRBJ2-7, with 11 nucleotides matching TRBD1. Germline V lookup: CDR1 SGHRS, CDR2 YFSETQ. The CDR3 has 13 amino acids. V shed 4 bases, J shed 6 bases, and the junction held 3 bases outside the gene matches. This CDR3 reads CASSGGTGGEQYF. The DNA of the CDR3 is TGCGCCAGCAGCGGAGGGACAGGGGGCGAGCAGTACTTC.

V is TRBV7-2 and J is TRBJ2-7, with 10 bases lining up with TRBD1. V lost 5 bases, J lost 0 bases, and 10 bases stayed unmatched. The germline V gene has CDR1 SGHTA and CDR2 FQGNSA. The CDR3 totals 17 residues. The DNA for the CDR3 is TGTGCCAGCAGCCCCATGGGGGGACAGGGGCCCTCCTACGAGCAGTACTTC. Protein product: CASSPMGGQGPSYEQYF.

This chain connects TRBV14 to TRBJ2-2, with D perhaps matching TRBD1 (6 bases). The CDR3 is made up of 15 amino acids. Germline assignment: CDR1 SGHDN and CDR2 FVKESK. The germline V and J ends were trimmed by 4 bases and 6 bases, with 15 bases remaining between them. The CDR3 loop reads CASSRNSPGAGELFF. The CDR3 nucleotides read TGTGCCAGCAGCCGGAACAGTCCAGGGGCCGGGGAGCTGTTTTTT.

This clone was observed a handful of times. The rearrangement links TRBV10-3 to TRBJ1-2; D is perhaps TRBD1 (5 bases). V was clipped by 7 bases and J by 6 bases, with 15 bases between them. The CDR3 is 13 amino acids. The germline gives CDR1 ENHRY, CDR2 SYGVKD. The chain's CDR3 is CAITPQGGDGYTF. The CDR3 DNA reads as TGTGCCATCACCCCCCAGGGAGGGGATGGCTACACCTTC.

The chain is built from TRBV5-4 and TRBJ1-3; 8 bases line up with TRBD1. The CDR3 covers 18 residues. Trimming cost V 0 bases and J 2 bases; bases outside gene matches: 10. The germline V gene has CDR1 SGHNT and CDR2 YYREEE (reference sequence). In DNA, the CDR3 is TGTGCCAGCAGCTTGGGACAGGGGAACCTAAAAGCTGGAAACACCATATATTTT. Its protein product is CASSLGQGNLKAGNTIYF.

The genes are TRBV6-5 and TRBJ2-3; 8 bases are shared with TRBD2. Germline V CDR1 and CDR2: MNHEY, SVGAGI. The V segment lost 0 bases and the J segment 5 bases; nucleotides outside the gene matches: 7. The CDR3 has 16 residues. The CDR3 spells CASSYSSSGGVDTQYF. In nucleotides, the CDR3 is TGTGCCAGCAGTTACTCGTCCAGCGGGGGAGTAGATACGCAGTATTTT.

The chain is built from TRBV11-2 and TRBJ2-3, with D tentatively TRBD2 (5 bases). The germline V gene has CDR1 SGHAT and CDR2 FQNNGV. The CDR3 covers 14 residues. Deletions cut 3 bases from V and 4 bases from J, with 11 bases between. The CDR3 loop is CASSFGLAADTQYF. Here the CDR3 DNA reads TGTGCCAGCAGCTTTGGGCTAGCCGCAGATACGCAGTATTTT.

The CDR3 loop is CASSYSIGTSTDTQYF. The DNA of the CDR3 is TGTGCCAGCAGTTACTCGATCGGTACGAGCACAGATACGCAGTATTTT. The chain carries TRBV6-5 and TRBJ2-3; D is unresolved. V lost 0 bases and J 0 bases, leaving 10 bases between the germline ends. CDR1 and CDR2 (germline): MNHEY, SVGAGI. The CDR3 is made up of 16 amino acids.

The chain has TRBV13 and TRBJ1-6, with D tentatively TRBD1 (5 bases). The CDR3 consists of 14 residues. Germline V gene sequence: CDR1 PRHDT, CDR2 FYEKMQ (reference sequence). The V end lost 4 bases, the J end lost 10 bases, and 14 bases lay between the germline ends. The CDR3 reads CASSSWGEGSPLHF. The CDR3 nucleotides read TGTGCCAGCAGCTCTTGGGGGGAAGGATCACCCCTCCACTTT.

The chain has TRBV5-4 and TRBJ1-4; D is perhaps TRBD1 (6 bases). Trimming shortened V by 0 bases and J by 6 bases, and 9 bases separated the two germline ends. The CDR3 consists of 14 residues. The V gene's germline CDR1 is SGHNT and CDR2 YYREEE (reference sequence). The CDR3 region has the DNA TGTGCCAGCAGCTTGGGACAGGTGGATGAAAAACTGTTTTTT. Residues: CASSLGQVDEKLFF.

This chain joins TRBV4-3 and TRBJ2-7; possibly TRBD1 for D (6 bases). CDR1 is LGHNA and CDR2 is YSLEER in the germline V gene. This CDR3 has 15 amino acids. V was trimmed by 0 bases and J by 5 bases, leaving 14 bases between them. The CDR3 protein is CASSQDRQGYNEQYF. DNA for the CDR3: TGCGCCAGCAGCCAAGACCGGCAGGGGTACAACGAGCAGTACTTC.

This clone was observed once. The rearrangement links TRBV2 to TRBJ2-3; D might be TRBD1 (5 bases). The CDR3 spans 15 residues. V was cut by 1 base and J by 1 base, with 9 bases left in between. Germline V lookup: CDR1 SNHLY, CDR2 FYNNEI. Written as DNA, the CDR3 is TGTGCCAGCAGTGAAGACTTAGGGGGCACAGATACGCAGTATTTT. It is translated as CASSEDLGGTDTQYF.

V is TRBV7-6 and J is TRBJ2-3; unclear D gene. Looked up from germline, CDR1 is SGHVS and CDR2 is FNYEAQ. There are 13 residues in the CDR3. Trimming left V 4 bases short and J 4 bases short, with 9 bases between. The CDR3: CASSSLPADTQYF. CDR3 DNA sequence: TGTGCCAGCAGCTCCCTCCCGGCAGATACGCAGTATTTT. Supplemented by reference TRBV7-6 and TRBJ2-3, the full variable domain reads GAGVSQSPRYKVTKRGQDVALRCDPISGHVSLYWYRQALGQGPEFLTYFNYEAQQDKSGLPNDRFSAERPEGSISTLTIQRTEQRDSAMYRCASSSLPADTQYFGPGTRLTVL.